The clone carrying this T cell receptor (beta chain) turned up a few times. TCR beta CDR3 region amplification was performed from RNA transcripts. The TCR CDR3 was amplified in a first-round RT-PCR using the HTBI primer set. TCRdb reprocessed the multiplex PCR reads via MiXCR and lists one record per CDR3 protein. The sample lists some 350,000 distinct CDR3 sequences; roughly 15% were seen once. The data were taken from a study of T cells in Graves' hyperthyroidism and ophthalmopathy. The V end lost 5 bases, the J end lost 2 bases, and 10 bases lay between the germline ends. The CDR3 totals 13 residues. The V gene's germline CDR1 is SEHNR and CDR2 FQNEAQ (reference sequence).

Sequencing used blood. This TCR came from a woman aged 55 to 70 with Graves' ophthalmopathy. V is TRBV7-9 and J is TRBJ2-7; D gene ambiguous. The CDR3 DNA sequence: TGTGCCAGCAGCCCCCGGGTCCCCTACGAGCAGTACTTC. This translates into CASSPRVPYEQYF.